This TCR beta chain was identified during a study of cytomegalovirus exposure and HLA in healthy donors. The CDR3 covers 13 residues. Trimming removed 9 bases from V and 3 bases from J; junction bases left unmatched: 5. The germline V gene has CDR1 SNHLY and CDR2 FYNNEI. Concerning this clone itself: The antigen is not known.

13 Jbeta primers and 60 Vbeta primers were used for the PCR. Profiling relied on immunoSEQ multiplex PCR, and the TCRdb table lists in-frame clones only, not all of them. The table has some 130,000 clones, roughly 9.6% seen once; the top ten hold roughly 6.4%. Study-wide findings and caveats: A later analysis appeared to link common viral pathogens to several of the most significant clusters.

This clonotype originated in a woman between 40 and 55 years old in good health and CMV-seropositive. The sample was PBMCs. The chain joins TRBV2 to TRBJ1-2; the match to TRBD1 covers 9 bases. In DNA form, the CDR3 reads TGTGCCAGGACAGGGGGAAGGGACTATGGCTACACCTTC. It is translated as CARTGGRDYGYTF.